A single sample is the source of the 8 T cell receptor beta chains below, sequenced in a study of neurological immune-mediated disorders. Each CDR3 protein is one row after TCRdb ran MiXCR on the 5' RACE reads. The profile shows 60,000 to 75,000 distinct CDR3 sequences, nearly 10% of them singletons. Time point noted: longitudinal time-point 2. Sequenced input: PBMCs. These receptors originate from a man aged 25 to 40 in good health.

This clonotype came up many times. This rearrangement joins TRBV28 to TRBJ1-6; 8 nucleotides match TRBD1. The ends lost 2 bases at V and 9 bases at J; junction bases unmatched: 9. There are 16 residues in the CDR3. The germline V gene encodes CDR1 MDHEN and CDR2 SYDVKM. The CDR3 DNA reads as TGTGCCAGCAGTTTAGGGTCCGGGACAGGTAGTTCACCCCTCCACTTT. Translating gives CASSLGSGTGSSPLHF.

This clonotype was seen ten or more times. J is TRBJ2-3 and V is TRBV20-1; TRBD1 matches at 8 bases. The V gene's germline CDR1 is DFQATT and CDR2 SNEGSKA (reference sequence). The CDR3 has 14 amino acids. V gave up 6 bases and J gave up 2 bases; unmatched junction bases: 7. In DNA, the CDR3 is TGCAGTGCCAAGGGACAGGCCAACACAGATACGCAGTATTTT. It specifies CSAKGQANTDTQYF.

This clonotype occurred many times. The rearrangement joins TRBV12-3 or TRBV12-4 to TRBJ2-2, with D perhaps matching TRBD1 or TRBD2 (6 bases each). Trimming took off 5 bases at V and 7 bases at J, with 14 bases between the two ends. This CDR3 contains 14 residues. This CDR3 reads CASSRPGGGGELFF. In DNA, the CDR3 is TGTGCCAGCAGTCGACCCGGGGGCGGCGGGGAGCTGTTTTTT.

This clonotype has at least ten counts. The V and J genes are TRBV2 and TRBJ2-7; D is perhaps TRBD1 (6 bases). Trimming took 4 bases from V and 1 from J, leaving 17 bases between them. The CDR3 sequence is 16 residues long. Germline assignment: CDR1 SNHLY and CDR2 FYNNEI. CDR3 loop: CASSGMPYRDSYEQYF. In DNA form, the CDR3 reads TGTGCCAGCAGTGGCATGCCGTACAGGGATTCCTACGAGCAGTACTTC.

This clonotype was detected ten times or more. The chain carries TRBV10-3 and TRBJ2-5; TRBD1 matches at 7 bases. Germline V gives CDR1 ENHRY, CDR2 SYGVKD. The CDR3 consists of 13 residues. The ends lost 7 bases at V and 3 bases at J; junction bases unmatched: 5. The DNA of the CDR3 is TGTGCCATCACCTCCGGGACAGAAGAGACCCAGTACTTC. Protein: CAITSGTEETQYF.

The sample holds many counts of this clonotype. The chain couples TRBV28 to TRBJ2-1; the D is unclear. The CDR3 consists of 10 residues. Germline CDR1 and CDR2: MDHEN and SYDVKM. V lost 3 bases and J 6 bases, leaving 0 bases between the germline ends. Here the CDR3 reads CASSFNEQFF. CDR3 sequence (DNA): TGTGCCAGCAGTTTCAATGAGCAGTTCTTC.

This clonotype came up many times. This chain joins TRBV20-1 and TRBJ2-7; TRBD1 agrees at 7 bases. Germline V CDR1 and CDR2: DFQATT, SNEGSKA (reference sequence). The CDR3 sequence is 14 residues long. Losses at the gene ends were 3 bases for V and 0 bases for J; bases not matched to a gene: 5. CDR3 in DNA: TGCAGTGCTAGGGGACAGCCTGGCTCCTACGAGCAGTACTTC. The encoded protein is CSARGQPGSYEQYF.

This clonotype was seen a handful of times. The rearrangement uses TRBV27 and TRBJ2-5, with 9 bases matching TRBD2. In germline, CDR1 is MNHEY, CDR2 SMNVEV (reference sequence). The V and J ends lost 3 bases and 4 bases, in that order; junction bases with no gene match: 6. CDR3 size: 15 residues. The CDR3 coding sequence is TGTGCCAGCAGTTTTCCGCGGGAGGGCCGAGAGACCCAGTACTTC. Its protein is CASSFPREGRETQYF.